The 29 T cell receptor beta chains presented below share a single source sample, sequenced in a study of post-analysis software for immune sequencing data. Findings and caveats of the study: TRBV5-6, TRBV5-1 and TRBV20-1 belonged to a set of about five TRBV segments that were more frequent in patients than controls.

No cognate antigen is known for these TCRs. Prepared TCR beta cDNA libraries contained unique molecular identifiers. TCRdb called the PCR reads again in MiXCR, with one record for every CDR3 protein. The sample shows roughly 800,000 distinct CDR3 sequences, about 53% of them seen only once. Sequenced: blood. These receptors originate from a girl under 18 with multiple sclerosis.

The chain links TRBV29-1 to TRBJ2-1, with a possible D match to TRBD1 (5 bases). This CDR3 region has 12 residues. The germline gives CDR1 SQVTM, CDR2 ANQGSEA. The DNA for the CDR3 is TGCATAGCCAGGGAAACCTACAATGAGCAGTTCTTC. It encodes CIARETYNEQFF.

The V gene is TRBV29-1, the J gene TRBJ1-2; D is uncertain. The V end was cut by 8 bases, the J end by 0 bases, with 10 bases between. Germline V gene sequence: CDR1 SQVTM, CDR2 ANQGSEA. CDR3 size: 12 residues. This CDR3 is CSSEFANYGYTF. The CDR3 nucleotides read TGCAGCTCCGAGTTTGCTAACTATGGCTACACCTTC.

The chain is built from TRBV28 and TRBJ2-4, with 8 bases aligning to TRBD1. Matching the DNA end better, TRBJ2-7 makes the J call doubtful. Germline V gene lookup returns CDR1 MDHEN and CDR2 SYDVKM. The CDR3 runs to 17 residues. CDR3 sequence (DNA): TGTGCCAGCAGTTTACCCCAGGCGACAGGGGCTATTTACGAGCAGTACTTC. Protein product: CASSLPQATGAIYEQYF.

The chain combines TRBV27 with TRBJ2-1; 10 nucleotides align to TRBD1. CDR3 length equals 17 residues. Trimming cost V 5 bases and J 4 bases; bases outside gene matches: 11. Germline V gives CDR1 MNHEY, CDR2 SMNVEV (reference sequence). Here the CDR3 DNA reads TGTGCCAGCAGTCCGACGACAGGGGGCAGGACATACAATGAGCAGTTCTTC. Residues: CASSPTTGGRTYNEQFF.

This clonotype was observed a few times. The DNA for the CDR3 is TGTGCCAGCAGTTACCCCCCAGCGGTGGGTGAGCAGTTCTTC. Residues: CASSYPPAVGEQFF. The rearrangement uses TRBV6-6 and TRBJ2-1, with a possible D match to TRBD2 (5 bases). CDR3 length equals 14 residues. V was pared by 2 bases and J by 9 bases, with 14 bases between. The germline gives CDR1 MNHNY, CDR2 SVGAGI (reference sequence).

CDR3 region: CASSGTARSGVGYTF. Here the CDR3 DNA reads TGTGCCAGCAGTGGGACCGCAAGGTCCGGGGTCGGCTACACCTTC. The chain carries TRBV2 and TRBJ1-2, with no clear D. The CDR3 is 15 residues long. V was pared by 4 bases and J by 8 bases, with 20 bases between. Germline-derived CDR1 and CDR2 are SNHLY and FYNNEI.

The gene calls are TRBV2 and TRBJ2-1; D is undetermined. The CDR3 sequence is 10 residues long. V dropped 4 bases and J dropped 6 bases, with 1 base sitting between them. Germline CDR1 is SNHLY and CDR2 is FYNNEI. The chain's CDR3 is CASSGNEQFF. The CDR3 nucleotides are TGTGCCAGCAGTGGCAATGAGCAGTTCTTC.

V usage is TRBV7-2 and J usage is TRBJ2-5; D tentatively reads TRBD1 or TRBD2 (6 bases each). The V end lost 1 base, the J end lost 9 bases, and 21 bases lay between the germline ends. Germline loops: CDR1 SGHTA, CDR2 FQGNSA. This CDR3 contains 16 residues. CDR3: CASSLETGAGFGAQYF. CDR3 sequence (DNA): TGTGCCAGCAGCTTAGAAACGGGGGCTGGGTTTGGGGCCCAGTACTTC.

In this sample, this clonotype turned up a few times. This rearrangement joins TRBV29-1 to TRBJ2-4; 7 nucleotides match TRBD1. The CDR3 extends over 15 amino acids. Germline loops: CDR1 SQVTM, CDR2 ANQGSEA. The V segment lost 4 bases and the J segment 0 bases; nucleotides outside the gene matches: 6. CDR3 DNA sequence: TGCAGCGTTGTCGAAGGGGGCATAGCCAAAAACATTCAGTACTTC. Encoded protein: CSVVEGGIAKNIQYF.

The CDR3 reads CASSFRPGQGNNEQFF. The CDR3 DNA follows: TGTGCCAGCAGTTTCCGCCCGGGACAGGGGAACAATGAGCAGTTCTTC. The J gene is TRBJ2-1, the V gene TRBV27; 10 positions match TRBD1. The V and J ends lost 3 bases and 5 bases, in that order; junction bases with no gene match: 7. Germline CDR1 MNHEY, CDR2 SMNVEV (reference sequence). CDR3 length equals 16 residues.

This clonotype was counted a few times. The chain employs TRBV29-1 and TRBJ2-7; D is ambiguous. The CDR3 runs to 13 residues. The V end lost 4 bases, the J end lost 2 bases, and 12 bases lay between the germline ends. Germline CDR1 is SQVTM and CDR2 is ANQGSEA. This CDR3 reads CSVARPAAYEQYF. The CDR3 bases are TGCAGCGTTGCCCGTCCGGCCGCCTACGAGCAGTACTTC.

V and J are TRBV3-1 and TRBJ2-5; D is unresolved. Judging by the DNA end, TRBJ2-4 fits better; the J call may be wrong. CDR3 length: 15 residues. Germline CDR1 and CDR2: LGHDT and YNNKEL (reference sequence). The CDR3 DNA sequence: TGTGCCAGCAGCCCACCCTGGGGTCGTTCGGACATTCAGTACTTC. Encoded protein: CASSPPWGRSDIQYF.

The chain uses TRBV5-1 and TRBJ2-7; unclear D gene. The CDR3 length is 15 residues. The V end lost 4 bases, the J end lost 0 bases, and 14 bases lay between the germline ends. Germline V CDR1 and CDR2: SGHRS, YFSETQ. The CDR3 sequence: CASSIEPLTSYEQYF. The CDR3 nucleotides read TGCGCCAGCAGCATCGAGCCGCTCACCTCCTACGAGCAGTACTTC.

This sequence joins TRBV3-1 and TRBJ1-5, with D maybe TRBD1 (5 bases). Trimming took off 1 base at V and 3 bases at J, with 7 bases between the two ends. From germline, CDR1 is LGHDT and CDR2 YNNKEL (reference sequence). This CDR3 is built from 14 residues. The CDR3 loop reads CASSQAGINQPQHF. Here the CDR3 DNA reads TGTGCCAGCAGCCAAGCAGGGATCAATCAGCCCCAGCATTTT.

The chain carries TRBV5-1 and TRBJ2-7; possibly TRBD1 for D (5 bases). The DNA end favors TRBJ2-5, so the J call may be wrong. The CDR3 loop spans 13 amino acids. The germline V gene has CDR1 SGHRS and CDR2 YFSETQ. CDR3 DNA: TGCGCCAGCAGCTTTAAACAGGCAGAGACCCAGTACTTC. Residues: CASSFKQAETQYF.

A note on this clonotype: A much larger clone lies one base from this, so it may be a read error. The V and J genes are TRBV29-1 and TRBJ2-7; tentatively, D is TRBD1 (5 bases). The germline V gene encodes CDR1 SQVTM and CDR2 ANQGSEA. The CDR3 is made up of 13 amino acids. CDR3: CSVVQGSSYERYF. The CDR3, as DNA: TGCAGCGTTGTCCAGGGTTCCTCCTACGAGCGGTACTTC.

The V and J genes are TRBV12-3 or TRBV12-4 and TRBJ2-1; D may correspond to TRBD1 or TRBD2 (6 bases each). The CDR3 extends over 16 amino acids. The germline V and J ends were trimmed by 6 bases and 4 bases, with 19 bases remaining between them. The CDR3 sequence: CASSPGGREAYNEQFF. CDR3 DNA sequence: TGTGCCAGCAGCCCCGGGGGCAGGGAGGCGTACAATGAGCAGTTCTTC.

The chain joins TRBV20-1 to TRBJ2-1, with D perhaps being TRBD1 or TRBD2 (6 bases each). Germline V lookup: CDR1 DFQATT, CDR2 SNEGSKA (reference sequence). The CDR3 has 15 amino acids. V lost 2 bases and J 3 bases, leaving 14 bases between the germline ends. The CDR3 reads CSARPPGAGYNEQFF. For the CDR3, the DNA is TGCAGTGCTAGACCACCGGGGGCGGGCTACAATGAGCAGTTCTTC.

The chain is built from TRBV6-5 and TRBJ2-7; 7 nucleotides match TRBD2. Germline CDR1 MNHEY, CDR2 SVGAGI. The CDR3 extends over 16 amino acids. The J segment lost 3 bases and the V segment lost 5 bases, leaving 13 bases of the junction unmatched. The CDR3 loop is CASSPAGREHNYEQYF. As DNA, the CDR3 is TGTGCCAGCAGTCCCGCTGGGAGGGAGCACAACTACGAGCAGTACTTC.

A few counts support this clonotype. V and J are TRBV10-3 and TRBJ2-5, with D unclear. TRBJ2-7 matches the DNA end more closely, so the J call is doubtful. This CDR3 has 13 residues. From germline, CDR1 is ENHRY and CDR2 SYGVKD. CDR3 loop: CAIRGILFHEQYF. The DNA for the CDR3 is TGTGCCATCAGAGGCATCTTATTCCACGAGCAGTACTTC.

The chain carries TRBV20-1 and TRBJ1-5; D remains unclear. CDR1 is DFQATT, CDR2 SNEGSKA, per germline (reference sequence). Trimming took 3 bases from V and 3 from J, leaving 9 bases between them. The CDR3 length is 13 residues. This CDR3 is CSASGRSNQPQHF. For the CDR3, the DNA is TGCAGTGCTAGTGGGAGATCCAATCAGCCCCAGCATTTT.

J is TRBJ2-5 and V is TRBV3-1, with 10 nucleotides matching TRBD2. The J call may be in error: the DNA end matches TRBJ2-7 better. The CDR3 is 14 residues long. Germline-derived CDR1 and CDR2 are LGHDT and YNNKEL (reference sequence). The CDR3 sequence: CASSPSGRENEQYF. The DNA of the CDR3 is TGTGCCAGCAGCCCGAGCGGGAGGGAGAACGAGCAGTACTTC.

CDR3 sequence (DNA): TGCAGTGCTAGGGGTCCTCCCAGGCAAGAGACCCAGTACTTC. Translating gives CSARGPPRQETQYF. This chain uses TRBV20-1 with TRBJ2-5; D gene uncertain. Deletions cut 3 bases from V and 2 bases from J, with 13 bases between. The CDR3 covers 14 residues. Per the germline V gene, CDR1 is DFQATT and CDR2 is SNEGSKA (reference sequence).

This clonotype was found a few times. The chain uses TRBV27 and TRBJ2-3; 9 bases are shared with TRBD1. Germline CDR1 MNHEY, CDR2 SMNVEV (reference sequence). J gave up 2 bases and V 5 bases, and 8 bases lay outside the gene matches. The CDR3 loop spans 16 amino acids. The CDR3 sequence is CASSDPGQGSTDTQYF. The CDR3 DNA reads as TGTGCCAGCAGTGATCCGGGACAGGGATCCACAGATACGCAGTATTTT.

V and J are TRBV5-1 and TRBJ2-5, with 9 bases identical to TRBD1. Trimming at V came to 4 bases and at J to 7 bases, leaving 8 bases not matched to a gene. This CDR3 has 14 amino acids. From germline, CDR1 is SGHRS and CDR2 YFSETQ. The CDR3 DNA is TGCGCCAGCAGCATGGGACAGGGTTTCGGGACCCAGTACTTC. The encoded protein is CASSMGQGFGTQYF.

The chain employs TRBV7-8 and TRBJ1-1, with D uncertain. The CDR3 has 16 residues. Between the trimmed V and J ends, which lost 1 base and 1 base, there was a span of 13 bases. Germline V gene sequence: CDR1 SGHVS, CDR2 FQNEAQ. CDR3 nucleotides: TGTGCCAGCAGCTTAGTAACAGACCAGGCGAACACTGAAGCTTTCTTT. Amino acids: CASSLVTDQANTEAFF. Looking up the rest from reference TRBV7-8 and TRBJ1-1 gives the full variable domain: GAGVSQSPRYKVAKRGQDVALRCDPISGHVSLFWYQQALGQGPEFLTYFQNEAQLDKSGLPSDRFFAERPEGSVSTLKIQRTQQEDSAVYLCASSLVTDQANTEAFFGQGTRLTVV.

This clonotype was detected a few times. The chain uses TRBV11-2 and TRBJ2-7; TRBD2 might be the D (7 bases). Trimming left V 1 base short and J 4 bases short, with 20 bases between. Germline values: CDR1 SGHAT, CDR2 FQNNGV. This CDR3 is built from 17 residues. Here the CDR3 DNA reads TGTGCCAGCAGCTTAGGGACCGGGGGGCGGTTTATGTACGAGCAGTACTTC. Translated, it gives CASSLGTGGRFMYEQYF.

This chain uses TRBV4-1 with TRBJ2-5; TRBD2 matches at 11 bases. This CDR3 is 18 amino acids long. Germline trimming cut 0 bases from V and 4 bases from J; bases unmatched to any gene: 10. CDR1 and CDR2 from the germline V gene are MGHRA and YSYEKL. The CDR3 sequence: CASSQEGTSGGLGETQYF. In nucleotides, the CDR3 is TGCGCCAGCAGCCAAGAGGGAACTAGCGGGGGCCTGGGAGAGACCCAGTACTTC.

This clonotype was recorded only once. The CDR3 protein is CASSLAGQTGGREAFF. The CDR3 coding sequence is TGTGCCAGCAGCTTAGCGGGGCAGACAGGGGGCCGAGAAGCTTTCTTT. This chain uses TRBV7-2 with TRBJ1-1; 10 nucleotides align to TRBD1. Germline V gives CDR1 SGHTA, CDR2 FQGNSA. CDR3 length: 16 residues. V dropped 0 bases and J dropped 8; count of bases not matched to a gene: 9.